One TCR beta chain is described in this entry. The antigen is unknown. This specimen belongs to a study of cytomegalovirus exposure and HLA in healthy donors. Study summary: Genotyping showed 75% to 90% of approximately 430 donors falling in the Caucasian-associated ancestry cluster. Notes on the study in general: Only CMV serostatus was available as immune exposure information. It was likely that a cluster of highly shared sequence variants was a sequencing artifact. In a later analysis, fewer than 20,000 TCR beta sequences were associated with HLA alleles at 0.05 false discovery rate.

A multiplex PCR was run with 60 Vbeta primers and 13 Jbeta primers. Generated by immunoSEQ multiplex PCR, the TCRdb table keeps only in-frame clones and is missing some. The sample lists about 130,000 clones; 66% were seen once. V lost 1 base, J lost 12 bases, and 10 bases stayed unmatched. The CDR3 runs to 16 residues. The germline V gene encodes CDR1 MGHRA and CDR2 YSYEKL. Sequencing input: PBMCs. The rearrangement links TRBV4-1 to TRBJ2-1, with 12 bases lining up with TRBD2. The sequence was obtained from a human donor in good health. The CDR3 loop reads CASSQGTSGRLRGQFF. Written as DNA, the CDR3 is TGCGCCAGCAGCCAAGGAACTAGCGGGAGGTTACGGGGGCAGTTCTTC.